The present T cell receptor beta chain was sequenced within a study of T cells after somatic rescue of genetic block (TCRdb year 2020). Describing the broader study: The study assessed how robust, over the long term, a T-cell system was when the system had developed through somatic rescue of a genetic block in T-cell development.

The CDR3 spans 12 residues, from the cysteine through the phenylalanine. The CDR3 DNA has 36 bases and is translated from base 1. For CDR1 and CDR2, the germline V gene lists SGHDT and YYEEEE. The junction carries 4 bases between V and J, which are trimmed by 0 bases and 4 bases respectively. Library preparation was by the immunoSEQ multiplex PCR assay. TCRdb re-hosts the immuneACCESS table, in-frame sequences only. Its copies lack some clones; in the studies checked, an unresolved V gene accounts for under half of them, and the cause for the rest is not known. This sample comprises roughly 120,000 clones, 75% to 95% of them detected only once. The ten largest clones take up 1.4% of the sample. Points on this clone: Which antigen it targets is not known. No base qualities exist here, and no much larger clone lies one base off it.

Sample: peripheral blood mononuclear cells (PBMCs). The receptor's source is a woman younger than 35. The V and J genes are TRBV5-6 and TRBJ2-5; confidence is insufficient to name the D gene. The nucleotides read TGTGCCAGCAGCTTGGCCGGAGAGACCCAGTACTTC. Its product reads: CASSLAGETQYF.